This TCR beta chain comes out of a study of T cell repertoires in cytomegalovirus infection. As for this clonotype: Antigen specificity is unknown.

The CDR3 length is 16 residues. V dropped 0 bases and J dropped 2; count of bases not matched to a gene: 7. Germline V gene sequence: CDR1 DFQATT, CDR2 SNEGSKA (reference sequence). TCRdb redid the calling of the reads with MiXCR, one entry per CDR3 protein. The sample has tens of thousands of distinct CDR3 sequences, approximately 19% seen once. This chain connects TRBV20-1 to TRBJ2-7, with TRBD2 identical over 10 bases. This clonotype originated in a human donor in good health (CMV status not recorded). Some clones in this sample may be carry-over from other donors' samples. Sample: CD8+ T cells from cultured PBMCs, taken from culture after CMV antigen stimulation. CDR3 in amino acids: CSARDRLSGGAYEQYF. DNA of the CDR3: TGCAGTGCTAGAGATCGATTGAGCGGGGGGGCCTACGAGCAGTACTTC.